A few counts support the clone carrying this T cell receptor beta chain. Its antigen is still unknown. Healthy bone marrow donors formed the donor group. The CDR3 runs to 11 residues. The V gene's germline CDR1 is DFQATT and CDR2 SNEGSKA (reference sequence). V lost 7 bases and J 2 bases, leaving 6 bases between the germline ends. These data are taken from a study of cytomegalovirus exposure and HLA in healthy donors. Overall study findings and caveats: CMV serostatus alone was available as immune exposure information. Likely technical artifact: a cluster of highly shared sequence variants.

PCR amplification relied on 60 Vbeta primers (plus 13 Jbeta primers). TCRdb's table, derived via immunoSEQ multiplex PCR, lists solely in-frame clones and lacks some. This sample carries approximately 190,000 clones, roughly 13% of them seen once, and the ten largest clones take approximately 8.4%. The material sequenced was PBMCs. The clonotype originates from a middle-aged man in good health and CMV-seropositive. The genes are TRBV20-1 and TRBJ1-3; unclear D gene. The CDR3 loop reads CSVSPGNTIYF. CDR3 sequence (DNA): TGCAGTGTCTCTCCTGGAAACACCATATATTTT.